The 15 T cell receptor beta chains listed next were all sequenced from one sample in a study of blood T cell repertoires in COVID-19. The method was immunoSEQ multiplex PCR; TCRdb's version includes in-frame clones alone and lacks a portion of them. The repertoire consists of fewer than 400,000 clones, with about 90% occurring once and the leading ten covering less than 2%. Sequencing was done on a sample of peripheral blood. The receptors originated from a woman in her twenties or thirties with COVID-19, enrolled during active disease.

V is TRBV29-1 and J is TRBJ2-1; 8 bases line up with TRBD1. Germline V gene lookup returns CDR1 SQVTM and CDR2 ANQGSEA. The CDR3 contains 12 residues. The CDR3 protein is CTTGQGNSEQFF. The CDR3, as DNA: TGCACCACCGGACAGGGAAATAGTGAGCAGTTCTTC.

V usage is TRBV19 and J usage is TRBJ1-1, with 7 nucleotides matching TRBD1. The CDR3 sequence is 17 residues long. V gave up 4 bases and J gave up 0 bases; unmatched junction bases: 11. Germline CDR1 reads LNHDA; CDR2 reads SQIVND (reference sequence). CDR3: CASSNRGPTWVNTEAFF. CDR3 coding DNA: TGTGCCAGTAGTAACAGGGGCCCAACTTGGGTGAACACTGAAGCTTTCTTT.

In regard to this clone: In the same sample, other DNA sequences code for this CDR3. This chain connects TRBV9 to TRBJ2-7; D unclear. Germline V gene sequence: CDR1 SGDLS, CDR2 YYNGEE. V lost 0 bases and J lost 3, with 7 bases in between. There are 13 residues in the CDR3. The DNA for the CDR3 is TGTGCCAGCAGCGTAGCTCCCGGCTACGAGCAGTACTTC. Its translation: CASSVAPGYEQYF.

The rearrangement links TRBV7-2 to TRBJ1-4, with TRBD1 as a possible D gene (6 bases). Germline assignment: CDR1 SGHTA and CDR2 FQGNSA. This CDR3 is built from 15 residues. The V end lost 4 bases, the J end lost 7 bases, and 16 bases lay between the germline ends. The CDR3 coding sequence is TGTGCCAGCAGCTCCTATTCAGGGGCCAGTGAAAAACTGTTTTTT. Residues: CASSSYSGASEKLFF.

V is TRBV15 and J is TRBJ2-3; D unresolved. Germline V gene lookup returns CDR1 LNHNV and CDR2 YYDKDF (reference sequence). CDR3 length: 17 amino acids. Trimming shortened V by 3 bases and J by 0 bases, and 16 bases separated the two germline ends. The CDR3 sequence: CATSRPTGSTSTDTQYF. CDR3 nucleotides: TGTGCCACCAGCAGGCCCACGGGTAGTACTAGCACAGATACGCAGTATTTT. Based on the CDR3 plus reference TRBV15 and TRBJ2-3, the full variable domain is DAMVIQNPRYQVTQFGKPVTLSCSQTLNHNVMYWYQQKSSQAPKLLFHYYDKDFNNEADTPDNFQSRRPNTSFCFLDIRSPGLGDTAMYLCATSRPTGSTSTDTQYFGPGTRLTVL.

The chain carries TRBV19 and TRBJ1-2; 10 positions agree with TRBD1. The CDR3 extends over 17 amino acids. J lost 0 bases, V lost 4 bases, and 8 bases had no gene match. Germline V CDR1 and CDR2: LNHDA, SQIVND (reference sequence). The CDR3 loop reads CASSSPGTGAPNYGYTF. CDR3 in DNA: TGTGCCAGTAGTAGTCCCGGGACAGGGGCCCCTAACTATGGCTACACCTTC.

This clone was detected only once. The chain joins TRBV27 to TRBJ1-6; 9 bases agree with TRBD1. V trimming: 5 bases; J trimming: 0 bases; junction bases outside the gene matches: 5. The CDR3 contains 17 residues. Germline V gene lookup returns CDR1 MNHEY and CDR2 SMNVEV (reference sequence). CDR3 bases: TGTGCCAGCAGTCCGACAGGGGGACTCTCCTATAATTCACCCCTCCACTTT. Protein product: CASSPTGGLSYNSPLHF.

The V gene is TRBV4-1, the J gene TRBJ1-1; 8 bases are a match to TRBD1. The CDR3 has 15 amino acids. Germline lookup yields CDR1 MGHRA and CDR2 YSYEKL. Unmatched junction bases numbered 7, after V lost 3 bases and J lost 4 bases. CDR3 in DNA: TGCGCCAGCAGCCATAGACAGGGGTTGGGCACTGAAGCTTTCTTT. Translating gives CASSHRQGLGTEAFF.

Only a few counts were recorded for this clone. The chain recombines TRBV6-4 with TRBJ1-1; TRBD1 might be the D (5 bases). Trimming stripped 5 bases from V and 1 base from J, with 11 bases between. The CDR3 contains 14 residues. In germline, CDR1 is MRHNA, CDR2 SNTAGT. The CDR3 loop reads CASSPGAWNTEAFF. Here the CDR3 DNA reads TGTGCCAGCAGTCCTGGGGCTTGGAACACTGAAGCTTTCTTT.

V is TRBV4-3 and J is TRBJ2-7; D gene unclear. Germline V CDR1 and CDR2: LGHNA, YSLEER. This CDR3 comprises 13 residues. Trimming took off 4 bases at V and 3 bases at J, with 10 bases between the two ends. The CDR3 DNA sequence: TGCGCCAGCAGCCCATTCCCAGGCTACGAGCAGTACTTC. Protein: CASSPFPGYEQYF.

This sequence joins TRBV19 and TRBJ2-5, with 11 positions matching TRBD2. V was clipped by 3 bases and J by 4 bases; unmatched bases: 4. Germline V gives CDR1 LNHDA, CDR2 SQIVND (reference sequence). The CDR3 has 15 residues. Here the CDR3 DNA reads TGTGCCAGTAGTATGCCTAGCGGGGGGACAGAGACCCAGTACTTC. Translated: CASSMPSGGTETQYF.

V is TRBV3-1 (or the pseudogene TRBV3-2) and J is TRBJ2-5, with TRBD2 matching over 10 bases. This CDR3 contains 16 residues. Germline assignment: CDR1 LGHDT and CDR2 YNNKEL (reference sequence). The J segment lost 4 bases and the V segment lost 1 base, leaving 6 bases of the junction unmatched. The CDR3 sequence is CASSQVVAGGLETQYF. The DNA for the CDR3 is TGTGCCAGCAGCCAAGTAGTAGCGGGGGGCTTAGAGACCCAGTACTTC.

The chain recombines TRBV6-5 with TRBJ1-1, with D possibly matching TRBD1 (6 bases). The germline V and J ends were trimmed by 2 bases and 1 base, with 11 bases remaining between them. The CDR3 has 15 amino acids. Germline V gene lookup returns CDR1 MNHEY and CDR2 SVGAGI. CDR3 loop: CASSYANRENTEAFF. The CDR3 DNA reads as TGTGCCAGCAGTTACGCGAACAGGGAGAACACTGAAGCTTTCTTT.

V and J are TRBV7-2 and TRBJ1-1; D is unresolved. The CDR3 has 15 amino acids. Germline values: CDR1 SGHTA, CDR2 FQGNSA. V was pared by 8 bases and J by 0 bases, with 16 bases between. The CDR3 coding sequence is TGTGCCAGCCTAGACCAGAAATTGGTGAACACTGAAGCTTTCTTT. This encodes CASLDQKLVNTEAFF.

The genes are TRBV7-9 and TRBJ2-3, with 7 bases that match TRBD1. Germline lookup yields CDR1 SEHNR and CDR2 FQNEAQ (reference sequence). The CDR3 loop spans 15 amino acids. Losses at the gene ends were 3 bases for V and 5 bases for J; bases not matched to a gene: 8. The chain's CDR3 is CASSFQGESGDTQYF. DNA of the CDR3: TGTGCCAGCAGCTTTCAGGGGGAGTCGGGAGATACGCAGTATTTT. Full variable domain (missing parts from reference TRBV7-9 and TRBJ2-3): DTGVSQNPRHKITKRGQNVTFRCDPISEHNRLYWYRQTLGQGPEFLTYFQNEAQLEKSRLLSDRFSAERPKGSFSTLEIQRTEQGDSAMYLCASSFQGESGDTQYFGPGTRLTVL.